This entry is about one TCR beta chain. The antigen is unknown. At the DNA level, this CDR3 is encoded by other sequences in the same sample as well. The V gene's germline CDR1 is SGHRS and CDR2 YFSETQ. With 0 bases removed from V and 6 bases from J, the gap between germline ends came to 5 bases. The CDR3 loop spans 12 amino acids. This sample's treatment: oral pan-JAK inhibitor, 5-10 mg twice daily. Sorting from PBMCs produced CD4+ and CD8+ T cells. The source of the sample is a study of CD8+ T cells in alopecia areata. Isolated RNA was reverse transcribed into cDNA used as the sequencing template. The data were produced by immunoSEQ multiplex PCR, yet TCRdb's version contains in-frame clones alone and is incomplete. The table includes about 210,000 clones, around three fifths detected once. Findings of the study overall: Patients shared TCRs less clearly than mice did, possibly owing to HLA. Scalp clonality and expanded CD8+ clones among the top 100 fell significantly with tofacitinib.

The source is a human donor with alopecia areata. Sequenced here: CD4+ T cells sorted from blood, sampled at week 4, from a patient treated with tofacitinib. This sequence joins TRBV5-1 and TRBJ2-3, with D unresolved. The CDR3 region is CASSLERDTQYF. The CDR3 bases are TGCGCCAGCAGCTTGGAGAGGGATACGCAGTATTTT.